The next 27 T cell receptor beta chains were all read from a single sample in a study of shared clonotypes between healthy human individuals. Method: immunoSEQ multiplex PCR; TCRdb's copy keeps in-frame clones and lacks some. The sample consists of about 380,000 clones, about 96% of them appearing once. The sample was memory CD8+ T cells sorted from blood. Subset defined: CD45RO+ cells pooled with CCR7-negative TemRA cells. The receptors derive from a young man in good health.

The chain has TRBV28 and TRBJ1-5; the D is unclear. Per germline, CDR1 MDHEN and CDR2 SYDVKM. The length of the CDR3 is 12 residues. With 1 base removed from V and 6 bases from J, the gap between germline ends came to 4 bases. Here the CDR3 reads CASSLLSQPQHF. CDR3 DNA: TGTGCCAGCAGTTTATTAAGTCAGCCCCAGCATTTT.

The chain recombines TRBV5-4 with TRBJ2-3, with unresolved D. This CDR3 is 14 amino acids long. V was pared by 1 base and J by 5 bases, with 11 bases between. Germline CDR1 SGHNT, CDR2 YYREEE (reference sequence). DNA of the CDR3: TGTGCCAGCAGCTTGTATGCGGTTCAAGATACGCAGTATTTT. It specifies CASSLYAVQDTQYF.

The J gene is TRBJ1-4, the V gene TRBV18, with 7 bases that match TRBD1. This CDR3 has 14 amino acids. Germline V gives CDR1 KGHSH, CDR2 LQKENI. After removal of 4 bases from V and 7 bases from J, the junction contained 6 bases not matched to a gene. The DNA for the CDR3 is TGTGCCAGCTCACTGACAGGGCTGAGTGAAAAACTGTTTTTT. It yields the protein CASSLTGLSEKLFF.

The chain employs TRBV5-1 and TRBJ2-5; 7 bases align to TRBD1. Trimming took 1 base from V and 1 from J; bases not matched to a gene: 7. Germline CDR1 and CDR2: SGHRS and YFSETQ. CDR3 length: 16 residues. CDR3 in amino acids: CASSLTRTGLQETQYF. CDR3 sequence (DNA): TGCGCCAGCAGCTTGACCCGGACAGGCCTCCAAGAGACCCAGTACTTC.

This clone was recorded once. This chain links TRBV4-2 with TRBJ2-1, with 8 bases matching TRBD2. Per the germline V gene, CDR1 is LGHNA and CDR2 is YNFKEQ. CDR3 size: 16 residues. J gave up 4 bases and V 0 bases, and 5 bases lay outside the gene matches. Here the CDR3 reads CASSQDEVAGYNEQFF. The CDR3, as DNA: TGTGCCAGCAGCCAAGATGAGGTAGCGGGATACAATGAGCAGTTCTTC.

The genes are TRBV19 and TRBJ1-5; TRBD1 is a possible D gene (6 bases). Between the trimmed V and J ends, which lost 1 base and 1 base, there was a span of 17 bases. The CDR3 consists of 18 residues. In germline, CDR1 is LNHDA, CDR2 SQIVND (reference sequence). The CDR3 DNA follows: TGTGCCAGTAGTATAGGGGGACACCTTCTCCGGAGCAATCAGCCCCAGCATTTT. It encodes CASSIGGHLLRSNQPQHF. The full variable domain, completed using reference TRBV19 and TRBJ1-5, is DGGITQSPKYLFRKEGQNVTLSCEQNLNHDAMYWYRQDPGQGLRLIYYSQIVNDFQKGDIAEGYSVSREKKESFPLTVTSAQKNPTAFYLCASSIGGHLLRSNQPQHFGDGTRLSIL.

This clone was detected once. This chain joins TRBV4-2 and TRBJ2-5, with 8 bases that match TRBD1. The CDR3 is 16 amino acids. The V gene end was trimmed by 1 base and the J gene end by 1 base; junction bases not matched to a gene: 5. In germline, CDR1 is LGHNA, CDR2 YNFKEQ. As DNA, the CDR3 is TGTGCCAGCAGCCAAGTCCCTACAGGGGGCCAAGAGACCCAGTACTTC. Residues: CASSQVPTGGQETQYF.

The V gene is TRBV9, the J gene TRBJ2-3; 10 bases match TRBD2. V lost 0 bases to trimming and J lost 1 base; unmatched junction nucleotides: 5. Germline V lookup: CDR1 SGDLS, CDR2 YYNGEE. This CDR3 is built from 17 residues. In nucleotides, the CDR3 is TGTGCCAGCAGCGTAGGAGCGGGAGGGTCAGGCACAGATACGCAGTATTTT. Encoded protein: CASSVGAGGSGTDTQYF.

V is TRBV19 and J is TRBJ2-7, with 10 bases matching TRBD1. The germline V gene encodes CDR1 LNHDA and CDR2 SQIVND (reference sequence). The CDR3 contains 15 residues. Germline trimming cut 7 bases from V and 5 bases from J; bases unmatched to any gene: 11. Here the CDR3 reads CASTPRGTGDNEQYF. CDR3 DNA: TGTGCCAGTACCCCACGGGGGACAGGGGACAACGAGCAGTACTTC.

This chain uses TRBV10-3 with TRBJ2-1, with 9 bases matching TRBD2. CDR3 length: 16 residues. CDR1 and CDR2 (germline): ENHRY, SYGVKD. V lost 3 bases to trimming and J lost 2 bases; unmatched junction nucleotides: 5. CDR3 region: CAISDPGTSPYNEQFF. The CDR3 DNA reads TGTGCCATCAGTGATCCAGGGACTAGCCCCTACAATGAGCAGTTCTTC.

The chain links TRBV28 to TRBJ2-3; TRBD1 matches at 7 bases. CDR3 length: 18 amino acids. V lost 5 bases to trimming and J lost 1 base; unmatched junction nucleotides: 15. Per the germline V gene, CDR1 is MDHEN and CDR2 is SYDVKM. This CDR3 is CASSPYRGQPPGTDTQYF. The CDR3 nucleotides read TGTGCCAGCAGTCCCTACAGGGGTCAGCCGCCGGGCACAGATACGCAGTATTTT.

The chain joins TRBV13 to TRBJ2-1; 12 bases are a match to TRBD1. CDR3 length equals 15 residues. Per germline, CDR1 PRHDT and CDR2 FYEKMQ (reference sequence). With V trimmed by 8 bases and J by 6 bases, 8 bases remained unmatched. The CDR3: CASSFWGQGANEQFF. The CDR3 coding sequence is TGTGCCAGCTCCTTTTGGGGACAGGGGGCCAATGAGCAGTTCTTC.

This chain joins TRBV7-6 and TRBJ1-5; possibly TRBD1 for D (5 bases). Germline V gene data show CDR1 as SGHVS and CDR2 as FNYEAQ. CDR3 length: 13 residues. V was clipped by 5 bases and J by 9 bases, with 14 bases between them. The CDR3 sequence: CASSQGLMGPQHF. CDR3 nucleotides: TGTGCCAGCAGCCAGGGCCTTATGGGGCCCCAGCATTTT.

This sequence joins TRBV5-6 and TRBJ2-5; no definite D call. The CDR3 is made up of 15 amino acids. Looked up from germline, CDR1 is SGHDT and CDR2 is YYEEEE. V gave up 1 base and J gave up 4 bases, with 14 bases separating them. The CDR3: CASSLLSSGRETQYF. CDR3 DNA sequence: TGTGCCAGCAGCTTGCTGTCGTCAGGAAGAGAGACCCAGTACTTC.

In this sample, this clone turned up once. In the same sample, other DNA sequences code for this CDR3. This chain uses TRBV9 with TRBJ2-3; 8 bases match TRBD2. Germline-derived CDR1 and CDR2 are SGDLS and YYNGEE. The J segment lost 0 bases and the V segment lost 3 bases, leaving 0 bases of the junction unmatched. The CDR3 covers 14 residues. CDR3 in DNA: TGTGCCAGCAGCGCTAGCGGGAGCACAGATACGCAGTATTTT. This translates into CASSASGSTDTQYF.

V gene TRBV18 combines with J gene TRBJ1-5; D uncertain. Germline V gene sequence: CDR1 KGHSH, CDR2 LQKENI. Trimming left V 4 bases short and J 4 bases short, with 5 bases between. The CDR3 totals 12 residues. The CDR3 nucleotides are TGTGCCAGCTCACAACCAAATCAGCCCCAGCATTTT. Protein sequence: CASSQPNQPQHF.

This chain links TRBV30 with TRBJ1-1, with D unresolved. CDR1 and CDR2 from the germline V gene are GTSNPN and SVGIG (reference sequence). V was cut by 4 bases and J by 3 bases, with 6 bases left in between. The CDR3 loop spans 11 amino acids. CDR3 sequence reads: CAWTRHTEAFF. The DNA for the CDR3 is TGTGCCTGGACCCGACACACTGAAGCTTTCTTT. The full variable domain, its missing parts supplied by reference TRBV30 and TRBJ1-1, is SQTIHQWPATLVQPVGSPLSLECTVEGTSNPNLYWYRQAAGRGLQLLFYSVGIGQISSEVPQNLSASRPQDRQFILSSKKLLLSDSGFYLCAWTRHTEAFFGQGTRLTVV.

V and J are TRBV19 and TRBJ2-4, with unresolved D. Germline CDR1 and CDR2: LNHDA and SQIVND (reference sequence). CDR3 length: 13 residues. Trimming left V 8 bases short and J 0 bases short, with 8 bases between. CDR3: CASSSRAKNIQYF. The CDR3 DNA follows: TGTGCCAGTTCAAGCCGAGCCAAAAACATTCAGTACTTC.

CDR3 protein: CASSQGLSITDTQYF. CDR3 bases: TGCGCCAGCAGCCAAGGACTTTCAATCACAGATACGCAGTATTTT. V and J are TRBV4-1 and TRBJ2-3; no clear D. V lost 1 base and J 2 bases, leaving 10 bases between the germline ends. The CDR3 covers 15 residues. CDR1 and CDR2 from the germline V gene are MGHRA and YSYEKL.

This rearrangement joins TRBV6-1 to TRBJ2-7; D gene uncertain. Germline V gives CDR1 MNHNS, CDR2 SASEGT. This CDR3 has 12 amino acids. V was shortened by 7 bases and J by 3 bases, with 10 bases between the two germline ends. The CDR3 loop is CASTGTYYEQYF. The CDR3 DNA reads TGTGCCAGCACGGGCACTTACTACGAGCAGTACTTC.

CDR3 region: CASSLRGGQGPYSGNTIYF. As DNA, the CDR3 is TGCGCCAGCAGCTTAAGAGGTGGACAGGGGCCTTACTCTGGAAACACCATATATTTT. This chain uses TRBV5-1 with TRBJ1-3; 9 bases agree with TRBD1. Germline V lookup: CDR1 SGHRS, CDR2 YFSETQ. There are 19 residues in the CDR3. J lost 0 bases, V lost 2 bases, and 12 bases had no gene match.

The chain combines TRBV5-4 with TRBJ1-1, with D unclear. V lost 2 bases, J lost 1 base, and 3 bases lay in between. The germline V gene encodes CDR1 SGHNT and CDR2 YYREEE (reference sequence). The CDR3 totals 12 residues. CDR3 nucleotide sequence: TGTGCCAGCAGCTTCTCGAACACTGAAGCTTTCTTT. Encoded protein: CASSFSNTEAFF. Variable domain in full (rest from reference TRBV5-4 and TRBJ1-1): ETGVTQSPTHLIKTRGQQVTLRCSSQSGHNTVSWYQQALGQGPQFIFQYYREEENGRGNFPPRFSGLQFPNYSSELNVNALELDDSALYLCASSFSNTEAFFGQGTRLTVV.

The J gene is TRBJ1-1, the V gene TRBV28, with a possible D match to TRBD1 (5 bases). From germline, CDR1 is MDHEN and CDR2 SYDVKM. Between the trimmed V and J ends, which lost 2 bases and 0 bases, there was a span of 7 bases. This CDR3 is 14 amino acids long. DNA for the CDR3: TGTGCCAGCAGTTTAGGGACCATGAACACTGAAGCTTTCTTT. It yields the protein CASSLGTMNTEAFF. Full variable domain (rest looked up from reference TRBV28 and TRBJ1-1): DVKVTQSSRYLVKRTGEKVFLECVQDMDHENMFWYRQDPGLGLRLIYFSYDVKMKEKGDIPEGYSVSREKKERFSLILESASTNQTSMYLCASSLGTMNTEAFFGQGTRLTVV.

As regards this clone: The same CDR3 arises from other DNA sequences in this sample as well. The gene calls are TRBV11-3 and TRBJ1-1; unclear D gene. CDR3 length: 13 residues. Trimming removed 2 bases at V and 1 base at J, with 5 bases between. CDR1 and CDR2 (germline): SGHNT, YENEEA. The CDR3 is CASSLSPNTEAFF. CDR3 coding DNA: TGTGCCAGCAGCTTATCACCGAACACTGAAGCTTTCTTT.

The gene calls are TRBV27 and TRBJ2-7, with D possibly matching TRBD2 (10 bases). The germline V gene encodes CDR1 MNHEY and CDR2 SMNVEV (reference sequence). The CDR3 covers 19 residues. Trimming pared 6 bases from V and 6 bases from J, leaving 33 bases between. The CDR3 sequence: CASRTTGTGFSGRAGEQYF. The CDR3 DNA reads TGTGCCAGCAGAACAACCGGGACAGGGTTCAGCGGGAGGGCTGGCGAGCAGTACTTC.

The J gene is TRBJ2-3, the V gene TRBV5-1, with D possibly matching TRBD1 (5 bases). CDR1 is SGHRS, CDR2 YFSETQ, per germline. The CDR3 contains 12 residues. Trimming pared 6 bases from V and 1 base from J, leaving 6 bases between. In DNA, the CDR3 is TGCGCCAGCAAACAGGGCACAGATACGCAGTATTTT. Its protein is CASKQGTDTQYF.

The chain links TRBV29-1 to TRBJ2-1, with TRBD2 matching over 13 bases. From germline, CDR1 is SQVTM and CDR2 ANQGSEA. V shed 7 bases and J 7 bases; nucleotides not matched to a gene: 10. There are 15 residues in the CDR3. The chain's CDR3 is CSAGSGTSGKNEQFF. CDR3 DNA sequence: TGCAGCGCTGGTAGTGGGACTAGCGGGAAAAATGAGCAGTTCTTC.